Below, 25 T cell receptor beta chains from the same sample are listed, as sequenced in a study of T cell responses to AZD1222 COVID-19 vaccine. Libraries were prepared by immunoSEQ multiplex PCR; TCRdb keeps only in-frame clonotypes and omits some of them. The table lists around 78,000 clones, 80% to 90% of them singletons. The source material was peripheral blood, sampled on day 0 of AZD1222 vaccination. The receptors shown here come from an adult in good health.

The genes are TRBV2 and TRBJ1-6, with TRBD1 as a possible D gene (6 bases). The CDR3 contains 15 residues. V gave up 6 bases and J gave up 2 bases, with 11 bases separating them. Germline V gene lookup returns CDR1 SNHLY and CDR2 FYNNEI. CDR3 amino acids: CASRRDTPYNSPLHF. In DNA, the CDR3 is TGTGCCAGCAGGAGGGACACACCCTATAATTCACCCCTCCACTTT.

This CDR3 reads CAWSVQRSGATNSPLHF. The DNA of the CDR3 is TGTGCCTGGAGTGTACAGAGGTCAGGGGCTACAAATTCACCCCTCCACTTT. The chain uses TRBV30 and TRBJ1-6; possibly TRBD1 for D (6 bases). The CDR3 length is 17 residues. Germline CDR1 GTSNPN, CDR2 SVGIG (reference sequence). V was shortened by 0 bases and J by 7 bases, with 19 bases between the two germline ends.

This clone was found once. This chain joins TRBV4-2 and TRBJ1-5, with D possibly TRBD1 on 6 matching bases. CDR3 size: 18 residues. Germline lookup yields CDR1 LGHNA and CDR2 YNFKEQ. The V end was cut by 0 bases, the J end by 1 base, with 16 bases between. CDR3 coding DNA: TGTGCCAGCAGCCAAGATAAGGGAGGGGGAGGCAGCAATCAGCCCCAGCATTTT. Amino acids: CASSQDKGGGGSNQPQHF.

The rearrangement joins TRBV7-8 to TRBJ1-4; D possibly corresponds to TRBD1 (5 bases). This CDR3 has 14 amino acids. The germline gives CDR1 SGHVS, CDR2 FQNEAQ. V lost 1 base and J lost 4, with 7 bases in between. CDR3 nucleotides: TGTGCCAGCAGCTTAGGACAGATTAATGAAAAACTGTTTTTT. Protein sequence: CASSLGQINEKLFF. Full variable domain (missing parts from reference TRBV7-8 and TRBJ1-4): GAGVSQSPRYKVAKRGQDVALRCDPISGHVSLFWYQQALGQGPEFLTYFQNEAQLDKSGLPSDRFFAERPEGSVSTLKIQRTQQEDSAVYLCASSLGQINEKLFFGSGTQLSVL.

This clone has only one observation. This chain connects TRBV6-5 to TRBJ1-6; D perhaps matches TRBD1 (5 bases). Germline V gene data show CDR1 as MNHEY and CDR2 as SVGAGI. V was clipped by 6 bases and J by 9 bases, with 12 bases between them. The CDR3 consists of 13 residues. CDR3 protein: CASRGLLASPLHF. The DNA of the CDR3 is TGTGCCAGCAGGGGACTGTTGGCTTCACCCCTCCACTTT.

The rearrangement joins TRBV5-1 to TRBJ2-5; 13 nucleotides match TRBD2. The CDR3 runs to 13 residues. The germline V gene encodes CDR1 SGHRS and CDR2 YFSETQ. V gave up 6 bases and J gave up 5 bases; unmatched junction bases: 1. The CDR3 reads CASTTSGGETQYF. The CDR3 DNA sequence: TGCGCCAGCACGACTAGCGGGGGGGAGACCCAGTACTTC.

V usage is TRBV13 and J usage is TRBJ1-2; a possible D gene is TRBD1 (5 bases). Germline CDR1 reads PRHDT; CDR2 reads FYEKMQ (reference sequence). Between the trimmed V and J ends, which lost 2 bases and 7 bases, there was a span of 14 bases. There are 14 residues in the CDR3. The CDR3 loop reads CASSLMAGKGGYTF. DNA of the CDR3: TGTGCCAGCAGCTTAATGGCAGGGAAGGGTGGCTACACCTTC.

This chain connects TRBV7-9 to TRBJ1-6; tentatively, D is TRBD1 (5 bases). V was pared by 5 bases and J by 4 bases, with 9 bases between. This CDR3 is built from 14 residues. From germline, CDR1 is SEHNR and CDR2 FQNEAQ (reference sequence). CDR3 protein: CASSLDSYNSPLHF. The DNA of the CDR3 is TGTGCCAGCAGCCTCGACAGTTATAATTCACCCCTCCACTTT.

The chain links TRBV30 to TRBJ1-2; 8 bases are shared with TRBD1. Germline lookup yields CDR1 GTSNPN and CDR2 SVGIG (reference sequence). The J segment lost 2 bases and the V segment lost 1 base, leaving 3 bases of the junction unmatched. The CDR3 covers 14 residues. CDR3 loop: CAWSANRGNYGYTF. CDR3 sequence (DNA): TGTGCCTGGAGTGCAAACAGGGGGAACTATGGCTACACCTTC.

The chain employs TRBV5-1 and TRBJ2-7; 7 nucleotides line up with TRBD1. Germline CDR1 is SGHRS and CDR2 is YFSETQ. CDR3 length: 14 amino acids. V was clipped by 1 base and J by 5 bases; unmatched bases: 6. The CDR3 spells CASSLLDRVDEQYF. The CDR3, as DNA: TGCGCCAGCAGCTTGCTCGACAGGGTGGACGAGCAGTACTTC.

This sequence joins TRBV3-1 (or the pseudogene TRBV3-2) and TRBJ2-1, with no clear D. Germline V gene lookup returns CDR1 LGHDT and CDR2 YNNKEL (reference sequence). This CDR3 spans 14 amino acids. V was trimmed by 0 bases and J by 4 bases, leaving 7 bases between them. This CDR3 is CASSQEGLYNEQFF. DNA of the CDR3: TGTGCCAGCAGCCAAGAGGGGTTGTACAATGAGCAGTTCTTC.

V gene TRBV2 combines with J gene TRBJ1-5; tentatively, D is TRBD1 (5 bases). Trimming removed 8 bases from V and 1 base from J, with 15 bases in between. This CDR3 has 15 amino acids. The germline gives CDR1 SNHLY, CDR2 FYNNEI. CDR3: CASCLKEGSNQPQHF. The CDR3 DNA is TGTGCCAGCTGCCTAAAGGAGGGGAGCAATCAGCCCCAGCATTTT.

V and J are TRBV3-1 (or the pseudogene TRBV3-2) and TRBJ2-6; TRBD2 might be the D (5 bases). Trimming removed 11 bases at V and 0 bases at J, with 11 bases between. The germline CDR1 and CDR2 sequences are LGHDT and YNNKEL (reference sequence). This CDR3 comprises 14 residues. The CDR3 is CASRGSSGANVLTF. CDR3 DNA: TGTGCCTCACGAGGGAGCTCTGGGGCCAACGTCCTGACTTTC.

The DNA for the CDR3 is TGTGCCACCAGCAGGCGGAATGAAAAACTGTTTTTT. It specifies CATSRRNEKLFF. The chain carries TRBV15 and TRBJ1-4; D gene unclear. The CDR3 sequence is 12 residues long. Germline lookup yields CDR1 LNHNV and CDR2 YYDKDF (reference sequence). V was shortened by 3 bases and J by 5 bases, with 4 bases between the two germline ends.

V gene TRBV7-9 combines with J gene TRBJ2-5, with 7 bases matching TRBD1. CDR1 SEHNR and CDR2 FQNEAQ come from the germline V gene (reference sequence). The CDR3 is 13 residues long. J lost 2 bases, V lost 6 bases, and 3 bases had no gene match. In DNA, the CDR3 is TGTGCCAGCAGACCGGGACAGCAAGAGACCCAGTACTTC. Translation gives CASRPGQQETQYF. The variable domain in full, completed from reference TRBV7-9 and TRBJ2-5, reads DTGVSQNPRHKITKRGQNVTFRCDPISEHNRLYWYRQTLGQGPEFLTYFQNEAQLEKSRLLSDRFSAERPKGSFSTLEIQRTEQGDSAMYLCASRPGQQETQYFGPGTRLLVL.

The CDR3 coding sequence is TGTGCCAGCAGCCAAGACCTCGTTAGCTCCTATAATTCACCCCTCCACTTT. Protein product: CASSQDLVSSYNSPLHF. The chain couples TRBV14 to TRBJ1-6; no definite D call. Trimming stripped 0 bases from V and 0 bases from J, with 9 bases between. CDR1 and CDR2 from the germline V gene are SGHDN and FVKESK. The CDR3 runs to 17 residues.

V usage is TRBV7-6 and J usage is TRBJ1-4; D perhaps matches TRBD1 (5 bases). V shed 1 base and J shed 4 bases, with 7 bases lying between them. Germline V gene lookup returns CDR1 SGHVS and CDR2 FNYEAQ. CDR3 length equals 14 residues. CDR3: CASSLGQRNEKLFF. In DNA form, the CDR3 reads TGTGCCAGCAGCTTAGGACAGCGTAATGAAAAACTGTTTTTT.

This clone was seen a handful of times. This rearrangement joins TRBV23-1 to TRBJ2-7, with 7 bases identical to TRBD1. TRBV23-1 is noted as an ORF with a role that remains uncertain. CDR3 size: 14 residues. J was trimmed by 0 bases and V by 4 bases; bases with no gene match: 3. The CDR3 DNA reads as TGCGCCAGCAGTCCAAGGGACAGCTCCTACGAGCAGTACTTC. Translated, it gives CASSPRDSSYEQYF.

This chain uses TRBV28 with TRBJ1-2; 7 bases map to TRBD1. The germline V gene has CDR1 MDHEN and CDR2 SYDVKM. The CDR3 is made up of 14 amino acids. The J segment lost 6 bases and the V segment lost 4 bases, leaving 8 bases of the junction unmatched. The DNA of the CDR3 is TGTGCCAGCAGTTATGACAGGGCAGGAGATGGCTACACCTTC. Protein sequence: CASSYDRAGDGYTF.

Details on this clone: Other nucleotide sequences from this sample produce the same CDR3. The chain links TRBV5-1 to TRBJ1-1; D unclear. The germline gives CDR1 SGHRS, CDR2 YFSETQ. V lost 0 bases, J lost 1 base, and 4 bases lay in between. The CDR3 covers 13 residues. The CDR3: CASSLGGNTEAFF. CDR3 coding DNA: TGCGCCAGCAGCTTGGGGGGGAACACTGAAGCTTTCTTT.

J is TRBJ2-1 and V is TRBV3-1 (or the pseudogene TRBV3-2), with a possible D match to TRBD1 (5 bases). In germline, CDR1 is LGHDT, CDR2 YNNKEL (reference sequence). The CDR3 spans 17 residues. V dropped 0 bases and J dropped 0 bases, with 12 bases sitting between them. The CDR3 coding sequence is TGTGCCAGCAGCCAAGATGTAGGGGCTGGCTCCTACAATGAGCAGTTCTTC. Translating gives CASSQDVGAGSYNEQFF.

V and J are TRBV14 and TRBJ1-2, with D uncertain. Deletions cut 0 bases from V and 6 bases from J, with 8 bases between. There are 13 residues in the CDR3. The germline gives CDR1 SGHDN, CDR2 FVKESK. For the CDR3, the DNA is TGTGCCAGCAGCCAAGACCGTCAACATGGCTACACCTTC. Its translation is CASSQDRQHGYTF. The whole variable domain, remainder taken from reference TRBV14 and TRBJ1-2, is EAGVTQFPSHSVIEKGQTVTLRCDPISGHDNLYWYRRVMGKEIKFLLHFVKESKQDESGMPNNRFLAERTGGTYSTLKVQPAELEDSGVYFCASSQDRQHGYTFGSGTRLTVV.

The CDR3: CASSYQAGAYYEQYF. The CDR3 coding sequence is TGTGCCAGCAGTTACCAAGCCGGGGCCTACTACGAGCAGTACTTC. The rearrangement links TRBV6-6 to TRBJ2-7; D possibly matches TRBD1 or TRBD2 (5 bases each). Between the trimmed V and J ends, which lost 2 bases and 3 bases, there was a span of 14 bases. The CDR3 is made up of 15 amino acids. Germline CDR1 and CDR2: MNHNY and SVGAGI (reference sequence).

The chain combines TRBV19 with TRBJ2-1; tentatively, D is TRBD2 (5 bases). This CDR3 is built from 14 residues. Germline CDR1 LNHDA, CDR2 SQIVND (reference sequence). Deletions cut 3 bases from V and 5 bases from J, with 11 bases between. The CDR3 nucleotides are TGTGCCAGTAGTATGAACGGACTTGACAATGAGCAGTTCTTC. Translated, it gives CASSMNGLDNEQFF.

V gene TRBV10-3 combines with J gene TRBJ2-7, with no clear D. Germline CDR1 reads ENHRY; CDR2 reads SYGVKD. The CDR3 loop spans 13 amino acids. V lost 4 bases and J lost 3, with 10 bases in between. The CDR3 here is CAISGGTGYEQYF. The CDR3 DNA reads as TGTGCCATCAGTGGAGGAACGGGCTACGAGCAGTACTTC.